This T cell receptor beta chain was sequenced during a study of shared clonotypes between healthy human individuals. Researchers ran the assay at a deep level. Some clones are missing from TCRdb's copy, which holds only in-frame ones; the method was immunoSEQ multiplex PCR. The data contain approximately 500,000 clones, less than 85% of them singletons. Germline CDR1 reads LNHDA; CDR2 reads SQIVND (reference sequence). The CDR3 totals 14 residues. V was trimmed by 6 bases and J by 7 bases, leaving 15 bases between them. For unsorted samples, genomic DNA was extracted from around 96 million PBMCs. Study-wide points: The diversity represented, both genetic and in exposure history, was limited by few donors.

As to this clone: Its antigen is not known.

The chain links TRBV19 to TRBJ1-4, with a tentative D call TRBD1 (6 bases). Sequenced: PBMCs. The origin of this receptor is a woman aged 40 to 49 in good health. Some clones in this sample may be carry-over from other donors' samples. The CDR3 reads CASSPPGQPEKLFF. The DNA for the CDR3 is TGTGCCAGTAGCCCTCCAGGACAGCCTGAAAAACTGTTTTTT.